This TCR beta chain came from a study of metastatic and nonmetastatic thyroid tumors. V gave up 3 bases and J gave up 3 bases, with 17 bases separating them. Germline CDR1 reads MDHEN; CDR2 reads SYDVKM. The CDR3 has 16 amino acids. This clone has a handful of counts. Every patient underwent thyroid surgery untreated. TCRdb reprocessed the PCR reads using MiXCR. The sample carries some 45,000 clones, 15% to 20% recorded once. This rearrangement joins TRBV28 to TRBJ2-5; possible D gene TRBD1, 6 bases. Sequencing used blood. The sequence was collected from a female donor with papillary thyroid cancer or a benign thyroid nodule (not recorded which). Some clones in this sample may be carry-over from other donors' samples. The CDR3 protein is CASSLDQGLTKETQYF. The CDR3 region has the DNA TGTGCCAGCAGTTTGGACCAGGGGTTAACGAAAGAGACCCAGTACTTC.